The 3 T cell receptor beta chains in this list originate from one sample, sequenced in a study of beta chain features in type 1 diabetes. Points from the study as a whole: For Type 1 diabetes patients, all four CD4+ subsets carried TCRB CDR3s that were moderately but significantly shorter.

No antigen has been assigned to these receptors. Expressed TCRB transcripts got sequenced, as all isolated RNA was reverse transcribed. Generated by immunoSEQ multiplex PCR, the TCRdb table keeps only in-frame clones and is missing some. Of some 330,000 clones detected, 10% to 15% appear once; the ten largest clones hold approximately 0.011%. The sequencing input was naive CD4+ T cells from blood. The source of these receptors is a woman under 30 with type 1 diabetes.

This clone was seen only a few times. Other DNA variants within this sample encode the same CDR3. The chain joins TRBV29-1 to TRBJ1-1; a possible D gene is TRBD1 (5 bases). The CDR3 extends over 13 amino acids. CDR1 and CDR2 from the germline V gene are SQVTM and ANQGSEA. Trimming removed 1 base at V and 2 bases at J, with 8 bases between. The DNA for the CDR3 is TGCAGCGTTGAAGGCAGGGCCAACACTGAAGCTTTCTTT. It is translated as CSVEGRANTEAFF.

This clone was counted between two and nine times. This chain uses TRBV7-9 with TRBJ1-1; D remains ambiguous. The CDR3 is 13 amino acids. The germline V and J ends were trimmed by 1 base and 4 bases, with 7 bases remaining between them. Germline CDR1 reads SEHNR; CDR2 reads FQNEAQ (reference sequence). The CDR3 protein is CASSLDPGTEAFF. Here the CDR3 DNA reads TGTGCCAGCAGCTTAGACCCCGGCACTGAAGCTTTCTTT.

The sample holds a few counts of this clone. This chain links TRBV11-3 with TRBJ2-6; D remains ambiguous. The CDR3 has 16 amino acids. V lost 3 bases and J lost 4, with 13 bases in between. The germline gives CDR1 SGHNT, CDR2 YENEEA. CDR3 residues: CASSLVFGTGANVLTF. In DNA, the CDR3 is TGTGCCAGCAGCTTGGTGTTTGGCACCGGGGCCAACGTCCTGACTTTC.